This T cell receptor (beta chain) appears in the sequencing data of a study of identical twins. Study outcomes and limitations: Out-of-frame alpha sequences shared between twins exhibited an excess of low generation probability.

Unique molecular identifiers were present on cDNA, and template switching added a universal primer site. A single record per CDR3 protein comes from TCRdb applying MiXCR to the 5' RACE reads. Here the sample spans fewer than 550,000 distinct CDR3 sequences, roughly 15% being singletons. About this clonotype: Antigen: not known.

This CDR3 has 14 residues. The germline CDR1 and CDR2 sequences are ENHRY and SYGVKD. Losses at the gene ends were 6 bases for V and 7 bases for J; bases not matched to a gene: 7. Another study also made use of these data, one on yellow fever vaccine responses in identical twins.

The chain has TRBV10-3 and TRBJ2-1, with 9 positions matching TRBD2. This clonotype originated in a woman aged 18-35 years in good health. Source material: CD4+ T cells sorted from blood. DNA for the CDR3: TGTGCCATCAGGGTAGCGGGAGTAAGTAATGAGCAGTTCTTC. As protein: CAIRVAGVSNEQFF.